A single sample gave rise to the 11 T cell receptor beta chains below, sequenced in a study of T cells in Graves' hyperthyroidism and ophthalmopathy. Researchers took RNA transcripts and amplified the TCR beta CDR3 regions from them. In the first-round RT-PCR of the TCR CDR3, the HTBI primer set was used. TCRdb re-analysed the multiplex PCR reads in MiXCR, keeping a single row per CDR3 protein. There are about 500,000 distinct CDR3 sequences in the sample; around 50% occur only once, and about two fifths lies in the top ten. Source material: peripheral blood or thyroid tissue (not recorded which). These receptors all stem from an adult woman with Graves' disease, either hyperthyroidism or ophthalmopathy (not recorded which).

This clonotype was observed at least ten times. The chain links TRBV14 to TRBJ1-2; possibly TRBD1 for D (5 bases). The germline V and J ends were trimmed by 0 bases and 8 bases, with 10 bases remaining between them. CDR1 is SGHDN and CDR2 is FVKESK in the germline V gene. The CDR3 is 13 residues long. The CDR3 DNA follows: TGTGCCAGCAGCCAAGACAGGGCTGAGGGCTACACCTTC. Encoded protein: CASSQDRAEGYTF. The entire variable domain, with the rest obtained from reference TRBV14 and TRBJ1-2, is as follows: EAGVTQFPSHSVIEKGQTVTLRCDPISGHDNLYWYRRVMGKEIKFLLHFVKESKQDESGMPNNRFLAERTGGTYSTLKVQPAELEDSGVYFCASSQDRAEGYTFGSGTRLTVV.

This clonotype has ten or more counts. The rearrangement links TRBV6-5 to TRBJ2-7; D assignment may be TRBD1 or TRBD2 (6 bases each). Trimming removed 6 bases from V and 2 bases from J, with 20 bases in between. There are 16 residues in the CDR3. In germline, CDR1 is MNHEY, CDR2 SVGAGI. The CDR3 loop is CASRRGVAGVAYEQYF. The CDR3 nucleotides are TGTGCCAGCAGGAGGGGGGTGGCGGGTGTGGCCTACGAGCAGTACTTC.

This clonotype was found many times. This chain joins TRBV6-5 and TRBJ2-7; D remains ambiguous. This CDR3 is 15 amino acids long. The germline V gene encodes CDR1 MNHEY and CDR2 SVGAGI. V dropped 6 bases and J dropped 4 bases, with 19 bases sitting between them. CDR3 sequence (DNA): TGTGCCAGCAGCCTTCCTTCGGGTCGCGGATACGAGCAGTACTTC. The encoded protein is CASSLPSGRGYEQYF.

The genes are TRBV10-3 and TRBJ1-1; 7 positions match TRBD1. The CDR3 totals 16 residues. Germline-derived CDR1 and CDR2 are ENHRY and SYGVKD. Trimming at V came to 7 bases and at J to 2 bases, leaving 13 bases not matched to a gene. CDR3 region: CAINSEYGQVNTEAFF. DNA for the CDR3: TGTGCCATCAACAGTGAATACGGACAGGTTAACACTGAAGCTTTCTTT.

The V and J genes are TRBV9 and TRBJ1-6, with 7 bases aligning to TRBD1. CDR1 SGDLS and CDR2 YYNGEE come from the germline V gene. J lost 7 bases, V lost 0 bases, and 4 bases had no gene match. The CDR3 consists of 15 residues. CDR3 DNA sequence: TGTGCCAGCAGCGTAGGGGACAGAGGGAATTCACCCCTCCACTTT. Translated, it gives CASSVGDRGNSPLHF.

V usage is TRBV25-1 and J usage is TRBJ1-1, with D unresolved. Germline V lookup: CDR1 MGHDK, CDR2 SYGVNS. Trimming pared 6 bases from V and 2 bases from J, leaving 16 bases between. There are 15 residues in the CDR3. The CDR3 region has the DNA TGTGCCAGCAGCTTAGCCTCTCTGATAAACACTGAAGCTTTCTTT. As protein: CASSLASLINTEAFF.

The rearrangement uses TRBV20-1 and TRBJ1-1, with 7 positions matching TRBD1. The V gene end was trimmed by 6 bases and the J gene end by 4 bases; junction bases not matched to a gene: 8. Per germline, CDR1 DFQATT and CDR2 SNEGSKA (reference sequence). The CDR3 length is 13 residues. CDR3 sequence: CSAATGIGTEAFF. CDR3 nucleotides: TGCAGTGCCGCGACAGGGATCGGCACTGAAGCTTTCTTT.

This clonotype was observed at least ten times. In DNA, the CDR3 is TGCGCCAGCAGCCACTCCTGGACAGGTGGAGAGACCCAGTACTTC. Its protein is CASSHSWTGGETQYF. The chain couples TRBV4-1 to TRBJ2-5, with 7 nucleotides matching TRBD1. With 3 bases clipped from V and 4 bases from J, the junction kept 8 bases outside the gene matches. Germline V gives CDR1 MGHRA, CDR2 YSYEKL. CDR3 size: 15 residues.

A remark on this clonotype: This may come from a read error, since a much larger clone is one base off. The chain is built from TRBV4-3 and TRBJ2-6, with 10 bases matching TRBD1. Germline V gene data show CDR1 as LGHNA and CDR2 as YSLEER. The V and J ends lost 3 bases and 4 bases, in that order; junction bases with no gene match: 3. This CDR3 comprises 16 residues. CDR3: CASSQGTGAGANVLTF. Written as DNA, the CDR3 is TGCGCCAGCAGCCAGGGGACAGGGGCAGGGGCCAACGTCCTGACTTTC.

This clonotype was seen many times. The CDR3 DNA reads as TGTGCCAGCAGCCCCTGGGAGGGGTCATCGCATTCACCCCTCCACTTT. It yields the protein CASSPWEGSSHSPLHF. The chain recombines TRBV9 with TRBJ1-6; D is perhaps TRBD1 (5 bases). Trimming shortened V by 4 bases and J by 8 bases, and 19 bases separated the two germline ends. The germline V gene has CDR1 SGDLS and CDR2 YYNGEE. CDR3 size: 16 residues.

The genes are TRBV5-5 and TRBJ2-5; no reliable D call. Trimming stripped 6 bases from V and 4 bases from J, with 13 bases between. Looked up from germline, CDR1 is SGHKS and CDR2 is YYEKEE (reference sequence). This CDR3 region has 13 residues. The CDR3 DNA reads TGTGCCAGCAAAAGTTTTTTAGGAGAGACCCAGTACTTC. Protein product: CASKSFLGETQYF.